The clone carrying this T cell receptor beta chain has at least ten counts. Individual cDNA molecules received unique molecular identifiers in the library. Each CDR3 protein is one row after TCRdb ran MiXCR on the reads. Among 95,000 to 150,000 distinct CDR3 sequences listed, more than 8.5% were seen once. Germline V gives CDR1 SGHAT, CDR2 FQNNGV. The CDR3 runs 13 residues. The ends were cut back, 5 bases at V and 1 base at J, with 8 bases in the middle. These data belong to a study of human T cells and chemical hapten exposure. Researchers extracted total RNA from unfractionated whole blood. The receptor was isolated from a human donor in good health. Some clones in this sample may be carry-over from other donors' samples. The J gene is TRBJ1-1, the V gene TRBV11-2; the D gene is possibly TRBD1 (6 bases). Sequenced: whole blood. DNA of the CDR3: TGTGCCAGCAGCAGAGGGGGGAACACTGAAGCTTTCTTT. Its protein product is CASSRGGNTEAFF.